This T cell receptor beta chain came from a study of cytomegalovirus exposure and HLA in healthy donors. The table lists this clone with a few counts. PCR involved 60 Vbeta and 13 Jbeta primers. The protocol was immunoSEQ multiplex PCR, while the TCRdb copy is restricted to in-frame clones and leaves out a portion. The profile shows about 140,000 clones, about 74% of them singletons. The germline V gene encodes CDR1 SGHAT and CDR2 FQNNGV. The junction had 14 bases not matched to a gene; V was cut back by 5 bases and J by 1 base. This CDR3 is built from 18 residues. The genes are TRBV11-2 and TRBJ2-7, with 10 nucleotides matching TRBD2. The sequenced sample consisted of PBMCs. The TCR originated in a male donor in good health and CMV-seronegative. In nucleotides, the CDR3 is TGTGCCAGCAGCCATCCCCCTTACCTAGCGGGGGTTTCCTACGAGCAGTACTTC. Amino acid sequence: CASSHPPYLAGVSYEQYF.